These 8 T cell receptor beta chains originate from one sample sequenced in a study of blood T cell repertoires in COVID-19. Method: immunoSEQ multiplex PCR; TCRdb's copy keeps in-frame clones and lacks some. Here the sample spans fewer than 120,000 clones, 85% to 90% being singletons. Sequences were obtained from peripheral blood. The receptors come from a woman aged 45 to 65 with acute or convalescent COVID-19.

V is TRBV7-2 and J is TRBJ2-7; TRBD2 matches at 11 bases. Germline CDR1 is SGHTA and CDR2 is FQGNSA. V lost 5 bases to trimming and J lost 6 bases; unmatched junction nucleotides: 6. The CDR3 runs to 14 residues. CDR3 in DNA: TGTGCCAGCAGCCCAATAGCGGGAGGGCCCGAGCAGTACTTC. Its translation is CASSPIAGGPEQYF.

The chain combines TRBV19 with TRBJ2-3; D is uncertain. Trimming took off 4 bases at V and 6 bases at J, with 11 bases between the two ends. This CDR3 is 13 amino acids long. CDR1 and CDR2 from the germline V gene are LNHDA and SQIVND (reference sequence). This CDR3 is CASSTPPRDTQYF. The CDR3 nucleotides are TGTGCCAGTAGTACCCCCCCGCGGGATACGCAGTATTTT.

This rearrangement joins TRBV3-1 (or the pseudogene TRBV3-2) to TRBJ2-7; the match to TRBD2 covers 12 bases. The CDR3 length is 16 residues. Per germline, CDR1 LGHDT and CDR2 YNNKEL (reference sequence). Losses at the gene ends were 4 bases for V and 1 base for J; bases not matched to a gene: 5. This CDR3 is CASSRLTSGSSYEQYF. In nucleotides, the CDR3 is TGTGCCAGCAGCCGCCTGACTAGCGGGAGTTCCTACGAGCAGTACTTC.

The chain has TRBV24-1 and TRBJ2-7; 7 bases are a match to TRBD1. J gave up 5 bases and V 3 bases, and 21 bases lay outside the gene matches. The germline V gene has CDR1 KGHDR and CDR2 SFDVKD. The length of the CDR3 is 19 residues. The chain's CDR3 is CATSDPSLKPRQGSNEQYF. CDR3 DNA sequence: TGTGCCACCAGTGATCCAAGCCTGAAACCCAGACAGGGCAGCAACGAGCAGTACTTC.

The gene calls are TRBV2 and TRBJ1-2; a weak D match, TRBD1 (5 bases). V lost 8 bases, J lost 2 bases, and 15 bases lay in between. CDR1 and CDR2 from the germline V gene are SNHLY and FYNNEI. The CDR3 has 14 residues. In DNA form, the CDR3 reads TGTGCCAGCCGGGCACAGGCCGGCAACTATGGCTACACCTTC. It translates to CASRAQAGNYGYTF.

The rearrangement uses TRBV9 and TRBJ1-3; D is perhaps TRBD1 (6 bases). Germline-derived CDR1 and CDR2 are SGDLS and YYNGEE. V was cut by 3 bases and J by 4 bases, with 20 bases left in between. The CDR3 contains 17 residues. Here the CDR3 DNA reads TGTGCCAGCAGCGCATTCCTTACAGGGACCGACGGAAACACCATATATTTT. It specifies CASSAFLTGTDGNTIYF.

The V gene is TRBV28, the J gene TRBJ1-6, with 8 nucleotides matching TRBD1. Germline values: CDR1 MDHEN, CDR2 SYDVKM. With V trimmed by 5 bases and J by 9 bases, 3 bases remained unmatched. The CDR3 consists of 13 residues. The CDR3: CASSMDRASPLHF. The CDR3, as DNA: TGTGCCAGCAGTATGGACAGGGCTTCACCCCTCCACTTT.

This chain's CDR3 is CASRGGSYEQYF. The DNA for the CDR3 is TGTGCCAGCAGAGGGGGCTCCTACGAGCAGTACTTC. The J gene is TRBJ2-7, the V gene TRBV2; perhaps TRBD1 as D (6 bases). The CDR3 contains 12 residues. Germline CDR1 SNHLY, CDR2 FYNNEI. The V end was cut by 6 bases, the J end by 0 bases, with 6 bases between. The whole variable domain, remainder taken from reference TRBV2 and TRBJ2-7, is EPEVTQTPSHQVTQMGQEVILRCVPISNHLYFYWYRQILGQKVEFLVSFYNNEISEKSEIFDDQFSVERPDGSNFTLKIRSTKLEDSAMYFCASRGGSYEQYFGPGTRLTVT.